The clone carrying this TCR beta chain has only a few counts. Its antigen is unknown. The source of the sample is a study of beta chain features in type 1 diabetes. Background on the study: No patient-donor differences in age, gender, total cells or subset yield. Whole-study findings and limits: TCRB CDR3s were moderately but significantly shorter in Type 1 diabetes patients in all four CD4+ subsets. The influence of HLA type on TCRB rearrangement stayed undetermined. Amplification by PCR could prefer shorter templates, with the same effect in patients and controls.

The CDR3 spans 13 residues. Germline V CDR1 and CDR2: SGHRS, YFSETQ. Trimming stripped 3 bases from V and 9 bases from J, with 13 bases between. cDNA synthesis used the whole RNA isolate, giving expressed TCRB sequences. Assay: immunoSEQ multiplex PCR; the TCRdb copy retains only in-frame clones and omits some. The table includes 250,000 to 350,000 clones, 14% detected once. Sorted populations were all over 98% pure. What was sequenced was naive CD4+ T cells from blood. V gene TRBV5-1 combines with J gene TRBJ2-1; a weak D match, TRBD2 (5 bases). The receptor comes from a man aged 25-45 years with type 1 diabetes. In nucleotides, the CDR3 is TGCGCCAGCAGCTCAGACTCAGAGGGTGAGCAGTTCTTC. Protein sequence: CASSSDSEGEQFF.